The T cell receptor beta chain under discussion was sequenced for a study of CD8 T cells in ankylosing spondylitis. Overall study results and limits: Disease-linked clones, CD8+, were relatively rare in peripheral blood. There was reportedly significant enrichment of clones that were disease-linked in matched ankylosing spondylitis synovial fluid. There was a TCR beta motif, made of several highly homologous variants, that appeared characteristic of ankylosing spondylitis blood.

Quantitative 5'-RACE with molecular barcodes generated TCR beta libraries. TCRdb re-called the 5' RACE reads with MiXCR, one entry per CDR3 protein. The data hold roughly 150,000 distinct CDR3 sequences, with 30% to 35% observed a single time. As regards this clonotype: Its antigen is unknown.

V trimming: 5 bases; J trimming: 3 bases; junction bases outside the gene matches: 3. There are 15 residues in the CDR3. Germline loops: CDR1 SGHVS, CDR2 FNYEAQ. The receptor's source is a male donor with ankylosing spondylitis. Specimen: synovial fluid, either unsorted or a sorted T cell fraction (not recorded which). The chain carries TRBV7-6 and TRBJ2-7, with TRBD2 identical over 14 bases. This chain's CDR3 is CASSRTSGGSYEQYF. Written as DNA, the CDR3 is TGTGCCAGCAGCCGGACTAGCGGGGGGAGCTACGAGCAGTACTTC. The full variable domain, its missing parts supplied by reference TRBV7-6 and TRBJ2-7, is GAGVSQSPRYKVTKRGQDVALRCDPISGHVSLYWYRQALGQGPEFLTYFNYEAQQDKSGLPNDRFSAERPEGSISTLTIQRTEQRDSAMYRCASSRTSGGSYEQYFGPGTRLTVT.